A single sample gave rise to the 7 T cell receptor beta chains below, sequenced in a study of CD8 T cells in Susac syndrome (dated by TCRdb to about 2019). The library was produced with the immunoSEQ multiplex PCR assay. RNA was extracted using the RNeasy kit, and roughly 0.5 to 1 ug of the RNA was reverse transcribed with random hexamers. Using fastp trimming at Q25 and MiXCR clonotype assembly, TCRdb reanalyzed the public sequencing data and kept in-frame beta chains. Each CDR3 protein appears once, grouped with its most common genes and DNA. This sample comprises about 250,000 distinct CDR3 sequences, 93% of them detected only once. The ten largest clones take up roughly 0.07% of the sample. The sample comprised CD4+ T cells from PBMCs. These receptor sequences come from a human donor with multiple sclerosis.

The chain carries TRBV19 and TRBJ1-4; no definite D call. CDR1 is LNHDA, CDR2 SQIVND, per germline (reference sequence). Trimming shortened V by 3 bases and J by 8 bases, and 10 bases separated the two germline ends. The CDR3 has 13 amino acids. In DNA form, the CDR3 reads TGTGCCAGTAGTATTGGAGGCAAAGAAAAACTGTTTTTT. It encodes CASSIGGKEKLFF.

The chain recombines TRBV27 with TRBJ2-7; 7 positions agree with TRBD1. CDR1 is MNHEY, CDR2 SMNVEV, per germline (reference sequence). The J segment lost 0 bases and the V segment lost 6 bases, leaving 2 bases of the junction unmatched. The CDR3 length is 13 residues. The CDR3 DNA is TGTGCCAGCAGAAGACAGGGCTCCTACGAGCAGTACTTC. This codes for CASRRQGSYEQYF.

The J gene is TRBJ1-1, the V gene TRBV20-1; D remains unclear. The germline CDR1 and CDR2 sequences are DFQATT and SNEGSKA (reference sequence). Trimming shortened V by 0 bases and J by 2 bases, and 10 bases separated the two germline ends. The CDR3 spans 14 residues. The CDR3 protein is CSARDRVRNTEAFF. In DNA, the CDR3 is TGCAGTGCTAGAGATCGGGTCCGTAACACTGAAGCTTTCTTT.

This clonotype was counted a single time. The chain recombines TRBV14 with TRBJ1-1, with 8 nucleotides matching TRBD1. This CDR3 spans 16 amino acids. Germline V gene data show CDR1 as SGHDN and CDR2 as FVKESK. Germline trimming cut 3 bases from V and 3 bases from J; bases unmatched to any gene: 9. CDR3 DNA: TGTGCCAGCAGCCAGTACCGACAGGGGAGCGACACTGAAGCTTTCTTT. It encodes CASSQYRQGSDTEAFF.

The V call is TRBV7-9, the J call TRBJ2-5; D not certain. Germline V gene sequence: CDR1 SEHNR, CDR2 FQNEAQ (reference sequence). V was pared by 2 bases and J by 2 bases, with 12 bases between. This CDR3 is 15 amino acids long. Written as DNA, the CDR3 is TGTGCCAGCAGCTTAATGTTGGGTGAACAAGAGACCCAGTACTTC. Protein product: CASSLMLGEQETQYF.

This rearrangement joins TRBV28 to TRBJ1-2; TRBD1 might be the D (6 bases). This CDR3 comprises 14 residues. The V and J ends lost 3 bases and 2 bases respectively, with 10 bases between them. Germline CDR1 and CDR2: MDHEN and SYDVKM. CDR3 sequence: CASSFPGENYGYTF. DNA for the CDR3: TGTGCCAGCAGTTTCCCAGGGGAAAACTATGGCTACACCTTC.

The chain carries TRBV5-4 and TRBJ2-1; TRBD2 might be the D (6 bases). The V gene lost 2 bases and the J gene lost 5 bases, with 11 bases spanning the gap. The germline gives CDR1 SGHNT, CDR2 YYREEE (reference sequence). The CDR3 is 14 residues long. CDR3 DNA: TGTGCCAGCAGCTTTACTAGCCGCGACAATGAGCAGTTCTTC. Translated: CASSFTSRDNEQFF.